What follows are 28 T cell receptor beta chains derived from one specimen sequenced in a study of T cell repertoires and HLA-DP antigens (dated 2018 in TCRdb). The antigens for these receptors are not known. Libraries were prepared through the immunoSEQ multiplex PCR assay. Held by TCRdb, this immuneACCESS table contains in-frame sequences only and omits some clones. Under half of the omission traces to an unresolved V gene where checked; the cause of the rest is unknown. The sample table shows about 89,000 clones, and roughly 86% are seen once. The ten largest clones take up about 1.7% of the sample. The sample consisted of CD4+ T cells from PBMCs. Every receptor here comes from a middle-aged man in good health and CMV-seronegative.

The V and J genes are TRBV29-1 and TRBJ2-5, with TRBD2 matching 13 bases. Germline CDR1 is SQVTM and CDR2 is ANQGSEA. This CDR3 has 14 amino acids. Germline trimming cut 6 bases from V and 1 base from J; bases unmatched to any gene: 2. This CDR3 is CSVGLAGAQETQYF. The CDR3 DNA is TGCAGCGTCGGACTAGCGGGGGCCCAAGAGACCCAGTACTTC.

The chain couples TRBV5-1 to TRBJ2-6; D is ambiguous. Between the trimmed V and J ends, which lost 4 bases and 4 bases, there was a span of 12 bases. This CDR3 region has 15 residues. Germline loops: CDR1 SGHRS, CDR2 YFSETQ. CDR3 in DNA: TGCGCCAGCAGCCCACCAATGGCCGGGGCCAACGTCCTGACTTTC. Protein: CASSPPMAGANVLTF. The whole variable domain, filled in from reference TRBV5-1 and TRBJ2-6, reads KAGVTQTPRYLIKTRGQQVTLSCSPISGHRSVSWYQQTPGQGLQFLFEYFSETQRNKGNFPGRFSGRQFSNSRSEMNVSTLELGDSALYLCASSPPMAGANVLTFGAGSRLTVL.

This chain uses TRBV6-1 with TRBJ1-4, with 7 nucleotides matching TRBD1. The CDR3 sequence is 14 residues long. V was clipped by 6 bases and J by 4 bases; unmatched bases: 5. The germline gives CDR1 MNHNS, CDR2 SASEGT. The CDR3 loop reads CASSRGQLNEKLFF. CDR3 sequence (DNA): TGTGCCAGCAGCCGGGGACAGCTTAATGAAAAACTGTTTTTT.

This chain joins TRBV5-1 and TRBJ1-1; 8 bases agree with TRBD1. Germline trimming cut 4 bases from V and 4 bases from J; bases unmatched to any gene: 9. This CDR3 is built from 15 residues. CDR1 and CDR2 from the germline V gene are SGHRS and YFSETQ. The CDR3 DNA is TGCGCCAGCAGCAACCAATTACAGGGGGGCACTGAAGCTTTCTTT. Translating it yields CASSNQLQGGTEAFF.

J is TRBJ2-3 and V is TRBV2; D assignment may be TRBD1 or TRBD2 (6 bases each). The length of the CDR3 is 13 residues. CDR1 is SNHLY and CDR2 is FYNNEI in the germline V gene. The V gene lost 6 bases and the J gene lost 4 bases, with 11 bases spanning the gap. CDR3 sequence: CASRGGWADTQYF. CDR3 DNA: TGTGCCAGCAGGGGGGGCTGGGCAGATACGCAGTATTTT.

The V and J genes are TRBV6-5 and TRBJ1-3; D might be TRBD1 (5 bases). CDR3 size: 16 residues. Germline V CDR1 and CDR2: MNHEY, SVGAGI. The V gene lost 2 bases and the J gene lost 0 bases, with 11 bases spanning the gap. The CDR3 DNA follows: TGTGCCAGCAGTTACGATGGGGCAGGCTCTGGAAACACCATATATTTT. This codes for CASSYDGAGSGNTIYF.

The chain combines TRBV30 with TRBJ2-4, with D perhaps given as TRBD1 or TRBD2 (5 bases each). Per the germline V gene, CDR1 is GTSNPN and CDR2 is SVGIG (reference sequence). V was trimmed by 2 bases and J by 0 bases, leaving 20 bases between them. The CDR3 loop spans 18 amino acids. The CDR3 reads CAWSPPTIGALAKNIQYF. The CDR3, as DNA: TGTGCCTGGAGTCCTCCAACGATCGGGGCCTTAGCCAAAAACATTCAGTACTTC.

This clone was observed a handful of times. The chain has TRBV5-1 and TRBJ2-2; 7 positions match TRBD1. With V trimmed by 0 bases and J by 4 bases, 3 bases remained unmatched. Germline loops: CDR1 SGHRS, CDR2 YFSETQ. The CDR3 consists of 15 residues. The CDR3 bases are TGCGCCAGCAGCTTGGATGGACAGGTCACCGGGGAGCTGTTTTTT. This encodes CASSLDGQVTGELFF. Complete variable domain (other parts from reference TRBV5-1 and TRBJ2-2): KAGVTQTPRYLIKTRGQQVTLSCSPISGHRSVSWYQQTPGQGLQFLFEYFSETQRNKGNFPGRFSGRQFSNSRSEMNVSTLELGDSALYLCASSLDGQVTGELFFGEGSRLTVL.

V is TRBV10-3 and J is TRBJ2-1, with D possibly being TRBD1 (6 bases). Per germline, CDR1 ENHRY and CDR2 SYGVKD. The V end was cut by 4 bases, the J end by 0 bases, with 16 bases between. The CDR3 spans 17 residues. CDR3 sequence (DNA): TGTGCCATCAGTGGCCCCGACGACAGGAGCTCCTACAATGAGCAGTTCTTC. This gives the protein CAISGPDDRSSYNEQFF.

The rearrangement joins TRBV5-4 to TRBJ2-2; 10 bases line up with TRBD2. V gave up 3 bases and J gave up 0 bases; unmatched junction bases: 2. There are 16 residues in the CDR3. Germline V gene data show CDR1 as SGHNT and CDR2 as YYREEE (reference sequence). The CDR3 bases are TGTGCCAGCAGCTCCCTAGCGGGGGCGAACACCGGGGAGCTGTTTTTT. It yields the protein CASSSLAGANTGELFF.

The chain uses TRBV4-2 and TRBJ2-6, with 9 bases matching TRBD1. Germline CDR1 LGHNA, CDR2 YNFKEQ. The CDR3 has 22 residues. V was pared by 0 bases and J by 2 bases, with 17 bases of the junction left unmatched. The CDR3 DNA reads TGTGCCAGCAGCCAAGACTCGAGACAGGGGGAAGTCTCGCTGGCTGGGGCCAACGTCCTGACTTTC. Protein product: CASSQDSRQGEVSLAGANVLTF.

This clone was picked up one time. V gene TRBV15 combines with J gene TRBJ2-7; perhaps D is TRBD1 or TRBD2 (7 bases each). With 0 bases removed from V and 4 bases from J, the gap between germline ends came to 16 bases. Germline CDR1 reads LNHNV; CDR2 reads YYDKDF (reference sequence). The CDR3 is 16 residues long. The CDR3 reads CATSRDGGGTAYEQYF. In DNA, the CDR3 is TGTGCCACCAGCAGAGATGGGGGAGGGACAGCTTACGAGCAGTACTTC.

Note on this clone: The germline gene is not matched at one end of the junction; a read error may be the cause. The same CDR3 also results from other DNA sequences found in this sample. CDR3 loop: CASTTTGGANTEAFF. As DNA, the CDR3 is TGCGCCAGTACCACCACAGGGGGTGCTAACACTGAAGCTTTCTTT. J is TRBJ1-1 and V is TRBV19; TRBD1 agrees at 8 bases. The CDR3 is made up of 15 amino acids. CDR1 and CDR2 from the germline V gene are LNHDA and SQIVND (reference sequence).

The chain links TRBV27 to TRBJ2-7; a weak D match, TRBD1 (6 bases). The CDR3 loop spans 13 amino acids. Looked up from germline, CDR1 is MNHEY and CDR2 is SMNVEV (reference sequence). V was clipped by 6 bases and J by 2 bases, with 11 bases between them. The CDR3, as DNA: TGTGCCAGCAGCCGAACAGGGACCTACGAGCAGTACTTC. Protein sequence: CASSRTGTYEQYF.

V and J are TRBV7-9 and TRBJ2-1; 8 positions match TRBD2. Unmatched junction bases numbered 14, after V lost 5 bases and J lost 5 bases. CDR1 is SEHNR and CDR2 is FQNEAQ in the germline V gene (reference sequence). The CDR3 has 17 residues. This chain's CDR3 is CASSPSGGGRWNNEQFF. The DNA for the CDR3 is TGTGCCAGCAGCCCCTCGGGGGGCGGGAGGTGGAACAATGAGCAGTTCTTC.

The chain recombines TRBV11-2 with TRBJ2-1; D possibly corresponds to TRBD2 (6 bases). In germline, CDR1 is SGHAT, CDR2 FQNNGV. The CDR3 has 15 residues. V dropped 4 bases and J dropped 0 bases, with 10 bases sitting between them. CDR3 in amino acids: CASSSGTPSYNEQFF. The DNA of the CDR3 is TGTGCCAGCAGCTCCGGGACTCCCTCCTACAATGAGCAGTTCTTC.

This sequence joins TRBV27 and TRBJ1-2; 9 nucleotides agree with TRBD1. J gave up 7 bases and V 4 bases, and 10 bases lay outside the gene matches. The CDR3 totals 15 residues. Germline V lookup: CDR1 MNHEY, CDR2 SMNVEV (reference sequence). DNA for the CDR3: TGTGCCAGCAGTTCCGGAAAAACAGGGGGCAGTGGCTACACCTTC. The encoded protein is CASSSGKTGGSGYTF.

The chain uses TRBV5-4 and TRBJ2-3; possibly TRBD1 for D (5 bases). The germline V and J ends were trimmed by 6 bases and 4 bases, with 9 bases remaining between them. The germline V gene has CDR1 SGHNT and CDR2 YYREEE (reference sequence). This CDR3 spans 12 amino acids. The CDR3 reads CASTGASDTQYF. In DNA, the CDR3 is TGTGCCAGCACTGGGGCCTCAGATACGCAGTATTTT. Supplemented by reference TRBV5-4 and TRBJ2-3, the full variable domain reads ETGVTQSPTHLIKTRGQQVTLRCSSQSGHNTVSWYQQALGQGPQFIFQYYREEENGRGNFPPRFSGLQFPNYSSELNVNALELDDSALYLCASTGASDTQYFGPGTRLTVL.

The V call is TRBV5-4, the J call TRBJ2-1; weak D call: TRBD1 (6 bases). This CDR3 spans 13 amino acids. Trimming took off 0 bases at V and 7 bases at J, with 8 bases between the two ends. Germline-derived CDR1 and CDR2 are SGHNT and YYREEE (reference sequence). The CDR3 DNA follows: TGTGCCAGCAGCTTGGACAGGGCGAATGAGCAGTTCTTC. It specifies CASSLDRANEQFF.

DNA of the CDR3: TGTGCCAGCCTTGGACCCTCCTACAATGAGCAGTTCTTC. It is translated as CASLGPSYNEQFF. This sequence joins TRBV5-5 and TRBJ2-1; D is unresolved. This CDR3 is built from 13 residues. Germline V gene lookup returns CDR1 SGHKS and CDR2 YYEKEE (reference sequence). Trimming took 7 bases from V and 0 from J, leaving 8 bases between them.

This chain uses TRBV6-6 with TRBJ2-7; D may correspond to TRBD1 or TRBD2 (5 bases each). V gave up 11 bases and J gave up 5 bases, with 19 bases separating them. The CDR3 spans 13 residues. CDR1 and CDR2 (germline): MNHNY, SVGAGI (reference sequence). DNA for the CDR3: TGTGCCGTATGGGACGGTTTCAGGAACGAGCAGTACTTC. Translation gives CAVWDGFRNEQYF.

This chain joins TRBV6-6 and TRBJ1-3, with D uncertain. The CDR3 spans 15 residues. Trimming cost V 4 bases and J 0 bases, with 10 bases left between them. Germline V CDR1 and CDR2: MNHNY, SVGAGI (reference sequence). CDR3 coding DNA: TGTGCCAGCAGTTGGGATGGCACCTCTGGAAACACCATATATTTT. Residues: CASSWDGTSGNTIYF.

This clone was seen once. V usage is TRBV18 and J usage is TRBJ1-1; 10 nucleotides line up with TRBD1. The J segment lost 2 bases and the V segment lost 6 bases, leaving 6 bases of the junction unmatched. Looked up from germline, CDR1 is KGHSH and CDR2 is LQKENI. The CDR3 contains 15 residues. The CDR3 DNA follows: TGTGCCAGCTCTAAGGGACAGGGGTTTAACACTGAAGCTTTCTTT. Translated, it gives CASSKGQGFNTEAFF. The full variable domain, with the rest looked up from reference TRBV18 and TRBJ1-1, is NAGVMQNPRHLVRRRGQEARLRCSPMKGHSHVYWYRQLPEEGLKFMVYLQKENIIDESGMPKERFSAEFPKEGPSILRIQQVVRGDSAAYFCASSKGQGFNTEAFFGQGTRLTVV.

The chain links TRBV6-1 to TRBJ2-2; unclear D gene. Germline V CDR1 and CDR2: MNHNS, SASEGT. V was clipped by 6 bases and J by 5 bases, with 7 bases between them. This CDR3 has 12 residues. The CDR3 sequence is CASSRRTGELFF. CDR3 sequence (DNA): TGTGCCAGCAGCCGCCGGACCGGGGAGCTGTTTTTT.

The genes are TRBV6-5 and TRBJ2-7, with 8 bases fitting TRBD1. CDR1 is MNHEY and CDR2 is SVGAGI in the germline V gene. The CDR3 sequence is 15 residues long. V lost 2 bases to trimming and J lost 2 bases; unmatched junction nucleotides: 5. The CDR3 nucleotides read TGTGCCAGCAGTTACCGAGGACAGGGCCCCTACGAGCAGTACTTC. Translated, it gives CASSYRGQGPYEQYF.

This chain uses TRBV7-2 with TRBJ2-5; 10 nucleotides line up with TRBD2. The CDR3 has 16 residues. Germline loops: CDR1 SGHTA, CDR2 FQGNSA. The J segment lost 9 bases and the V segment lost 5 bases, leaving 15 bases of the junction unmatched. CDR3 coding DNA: TGTGCCAGCAGCCTAGGTAGCGGGAGGACCCCAGGGGCCCAGTACTTC. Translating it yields CASSLGSGRTPGAQYF.

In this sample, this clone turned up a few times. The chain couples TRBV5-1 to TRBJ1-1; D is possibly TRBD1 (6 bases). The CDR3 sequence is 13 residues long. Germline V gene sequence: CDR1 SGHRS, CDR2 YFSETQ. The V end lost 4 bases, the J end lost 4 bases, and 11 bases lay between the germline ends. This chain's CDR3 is CASSRDMATEAFF. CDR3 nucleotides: TGCGCCAGCAGCCGGGACATGGCCACTGAAGCTTTCTTT.

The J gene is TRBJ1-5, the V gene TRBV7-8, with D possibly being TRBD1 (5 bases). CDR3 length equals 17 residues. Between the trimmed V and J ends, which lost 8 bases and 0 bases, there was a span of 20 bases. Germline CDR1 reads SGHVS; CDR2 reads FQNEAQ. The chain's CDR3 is CASLIGGRGDSNQPQHF. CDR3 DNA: TGTGCCAGCCTAATCGGGGGGAGGGGTGATAGCAATCAGCCCCAGCATTTT.